This T cell receptor (beta chain) was profiled in a study of blood T cell repertoires in COVID-19. At the level of the study: The United States, Italy and Spain were the sources of the acute and convalescent COVID-19 samples. The cDNA or gDNA used as material had been derived from T cells, B-cell-depleted T cells, or PBMCs.

TCRdb's copy holds only in-frame clones and misses some; the assay was immunoSEQ multiplex PCR. The sample records 300,000 to 400,000 clones, approximately 90% being singletons. Patients in Seattle were enrolled during active infection, then followed longitudinally. This CDR3 has 15 residues. Trimming left V 2 bases short and J 4 bases short, with 13 bases between. CDR1 is SNHLY, CDR2 FYNNEI, per germline. The sequencing sample was made of peripheral blood. The TCR originated in a man aged 25-40 years with COVID-19, enrolled during active disease. This chain links TRBV2 with TRBJ2-3; the D is unclear. The CDR3, as DNA: TGTGCCAGCAGTGAAAATGGGTTGGGCGCAGATACGCAGTATTTT. Translating it yields CASSENGLGADTQYF.